This T cell receptor beta chain derives from a study of shared clonotypes between healthy human individuals. Study-level points and caveats: In the sorted subsets, rarefaction showed sequencing was incomplete despite large depth. Donor clonotype sharing was expected to depend on sequencing depth.

Remarks on this clone: Antigen specificity is unknown.

The authors split each subset's genomic DNA evenly across several immunoSEQ plates. Assay: immunoSEQ multiplex PCR; the TCRdb copy retains only in-frame clones and omits some. This table has roughly 330,000 clones, under 80% appearing once. The CDR3 sequence is 15 residues long. The V end lost 4 bases, the J end lost 5 bases, and 18 bases lay between the germline ends. Per germline, CDR1 MNHEY and CDR2 SMNVEV (reference sequence). This TCR was recovered from a young man in good health. The chain joins TRBV27 to TRBJ2-7; D perhaps matches TRBD1 (5 bases). Material: memory CD4+ T cells sorted from blood. Subset: CD45RA-negative fraction. The CDR3 reads CASSSPIKKGHEQYF. CDR3 DNA sequence: TGTGCCAGCAGTTCCCCCATAAAAAAGGGGCACGAGCAGTACTTC.